Following are 20 T cell receptor beta chains from one sample sequenced in a study of T cells in Graves' hyperthyroidism and ophthalmopathy. RNA transcripts were the template for amplifying TCR beta CDR3 regions. During a first-round RT-PCR of the TCR CDR3, the HTBI primer set was used. TCRdb re-called the multiplex PCR reads with MiXCR, one entry per CDR3 protein. There are hundreds of thousands of distinct CDR3 sequences in the sample; approximately 14% occur only once, and around 7.3% lies in the top ten. Sequencing input: blood. The receptors shown here come from a woman aged 18-29 years with Graves' hyperthyroidism.

This clonotype was seen many times. The CDR3 reads CASSLGPAGGQNEQFF. CDR3 in DNA: TGTGCCAGCAGCTTAGGACCGGCGGGGGGCCAGAATGAGCAGTTCTTC. The genes are TRBV11-2 and TRBJ2-1; TRBD2 agrees at 8 bases. Per the germline V gene, CDR1 is SGHAT and CDR2 is FQNNGV. This CDR3 region has 16 residues. V lost 1 base and J lost 7; bases outside the gene matches: 9. The variable domain in full, completed from reference TRBV11-2 and TRBJ2-1, reads EAGVAQSPRYKIIEKRQSVAFWCNPISGHATLYWYQQILGQGPKLLIQFQNNGVVDDSQLPKDRFSAERLKGVDSTLKIQPAKLEDSAVYLCASSLGPAGGQNEQFFGPGTRLTVL.

This clonotype was seen many times. The chain joins TRBV3-1 to TRBJ2-4; possibly TRBD1 for D (6 bases). V dropped 4 bases and J dropped 3 bases, with 19 bases sitting between them. Germline-derived CDR1 and CDR2 are LGHDT and YNNKEL (reference sequence). The CDR3 runs 17 residues. As DNA, the CDR3 is TGTGCCAGCAGCCTACTGGACAGTCCCCTCGTCAAAAACATTCAGTACTTC. It translates to CASSLLDSPLVKNIQYF.

This clonotype was counted between two and nine times. This could be a read error, since a much larger clone is one nucleotide away. The genes are TRBV2 and TRBJ1-3; 7 bases are shared with TRBD1. Germline V gene lookup returns CDR1 SNHLY and CDR2 FYNNEI. V gave up 6 bases and J gave up 0 bases; unmatched junction bases: 5. CDR3 size: 15 residues. The CDR3 loop reads CASSAGTDSGNTIYF. The CDR3 DNA sequence: TGTGCCAGCAGCGCCGGGACAGACTCTGGAAACACCATATATTTT.

The CDR3 region is CASSQALQRGTYNEQFF. CDR3 in DNA: TGCGCCAGCAGCCAGGCCCTACAGCGGGGGACCTACAATGAGCAGTTCTTC. The chain carries TRBV4-1 and TRBJ2-1; 8 positions agree with TRBD2. Germline V gene sequence: CDR1 MGHRA, CDR2 YSYEKL. This CDR3 region has 17 residues. J lost 2 bases, V lost 3 bases, and 9 bases had no gene match.

This clonotype was counted at least ten times. The chain recombines TRBV7-2 with TRBJ1-5; TRBD1 matches 8 bases. The V gene end was trimmed by 1 base and the J gene end by 5 bases; junction bases not matched to a gene: 4. There are 15 residues in the CDR3. Germline values: CDR1 SGHTA, CDR2 FQGNSA. CDR3 loop: CASSLDARGHQPQHF. Written as DNA, the CDR3 is TGTGCCAGCAGCTTAGATGCCAGGGGGCATCAGCCCCAGCATTTT.

This clonotype has ten or more counts. CDR3 in amino acids: CASSPAGTYGYTF. CDR3 coding DNA: TGTGCCAGCTCCCCCGCAGGGACCTATGGCTACACCTTC. V gene TRBV6-1 combines with J gene TRBJ1-2; TRBD1 is a possible D gene (5 bases). The germline V gene encodes CDR1 MNHNS and CDR2 SASEGT. Trimming took off 8 bases at V and 4 bases at J, with 14 bases between the two ends. This CDR3 region has 13 residues.

The chain carries TRBV7-9 and TRBJ2-7, with 9 bases matching TRBD1. Germline V gene sequence: CDR1 SEHNR, CDR2 FQNEAQ (reference sequence). The CDR3 is 15 residues long. Losses at the gene ends were 7 bases for V and 4 bases for J; bases not matched to a gene: 11. The CDR3 sequence: CASIKVDRGKYEQYF. The CDR3, as DNA: TGTGCCAGCATCAAAGTTGACAGGGGGAAATACGAGCAGTACTTC.

This clonotype was observed a few times. This may arise from a read error, as a much more abundant clone is one base away. V usage is TRBV29-1 and J usage is TRBJ2-5, with D perhaps matching TRBD1 or TRBD2 (5 bases each). From germline, CDR1 is SQVTM and CDR2 ANQGSEA. This CDR3 region has 13 residues. CDR3 sequence (DNA): TGCAGCGTTGAAAGGCAGGGATGGGAGACCCAGCACTTC. It yields the protein CSVERQGWETQHF.

This clonotype was detected ten times or more. This sequence joins TRBV5-1 and TRBJ1-2; possible D gene TRBD1, 5 bases. The CDR3 length is 14 residues. Germline CDR1 SGHRS, CDR2 YFSETQ. V was pared by 0 bases and J by 2 bases, with 8 bases between. The CDR3 DNA is TGCGCCAGCAGCTTGGAGGCAGGGAACTATGGCTACACCTTC. This codes for CASSLEAGNYGYTF.

This clonotype was counted at least ten times. V and J are TRBV12-3 or TRBV12-4 and TRBJ1-1, with TRBD1 identical over 10 bases. The J segment lost 2 bases and the V segment lost 3 bases, leaving 3 bases of the junction unmatched. The CDR3 contains 15 residues. The CDR3 sequence: CASSLGTGVNTEAFF. The CDR3 DNA reads TGTGCCAGCAGTTTGGGGACAGGGGTAAACACTGAAGCTTTCTTT.

This clonotype was counted at least ten times. V and J are TRBV5-1 and TRBJ2-3, with D possibly called TRBD1 or TRBD2 (5 bases each). Trimming pared 2 bases from V and 7 bases from J, leaving 17 bases between. Germline V gene lookup returns CDR1 SGHRS and CDR2 YFSETQ. The CDR3 spans 15 residues. CDR3 region: CASSFTATGGYTQYF. CDR3 nucleotide sequence: TGCGCCAGCAGCTTTACCGCCACTGGGGGATATACGCAGTATTTT.

This clonotype was detected many times. The chain is built from TRBV12-5 and TRBJ1-5; D gene ambiguous. This CDR3 spans 12 amino acids. The germline CDR1 and CDR2 sequences are LGHNT and FRNRAP. V was shortened by 5 bases and J by 4 bases, with 6 bases between the two germline ends. The DNA for the CDR3 is TGTGCTAGTGGTCCCGGAAATCAGCCCCAGCATTTT. Residues: CASGPGNQPQHF.

The chain uses TRBV19 and TRBJ2-2; 10 bases align to TRBD1. The trim removed 2 bases at V and 5 bases at J, leaving 2 bases unmatched. This CDR3 has 15 residues. The V gene's germline CDR1 is LNHDA and CDR2 SQIVND (reference sequence). The CDR3 bases are TGTGCCAGTAGTATATGGACAGGGGGGACCGGGGAGCTGTTTTTT. It codes for CASSIWTGGTGELFF. The full variable domain, in which reference TRBV19 and TRBJ2-2 provide the parts outside the CDR3, is DGGITQSPKYLFRKEGQNVTLSCEQNLNHDAMYWYRQDPGQGLRLIYYSQIVNDFQKGDIAEGYSVSREKKESFPLTVTSAQKNPTAFYLCASSIWTGGTGELFFGEGSRLTVL.

This clonotype was seen at least ten times. The J gene is TRBJ2-7, the V gene TRBV9; 11 bases align to TRBD2. With V trimmed by 4 bases and J by 5 bases, 5 bases remained unmatched. The CDR3 covers 14 residues. Germline CDR1 reads SGDLS; CDR2 reads YYNGEE. Here the CDR3 DNA reads TGTGCCAGCAGCCCAACGACTAGCGGGGACGAGCAGTACTTC. Translated, it gives CASSPTTSGDEQYF.

This clonotype occurred many times. This sequence joins TRBV2 and TRBJ2-7; tentatively, D is TRBD1 (7 bases). The CDR3 runs 17 residues. CDR1 and CDR2 from the germline V gene are SNHLY and FYNNEI. V was pared by 0 bases and J by 3 bases, with 18 bases between. The CDR3 sequence: CASSEARDRLRDYEQYF. CDR3 nucleotides: TGTGCCAGCAGTGAAGCGCGGGACAGACTAAGGGACTACGAGCAGTACTTC.

This clonotype turned up a few times. The J gene is TRBJ2-7, the V gene TRBV27, with 7 nucleotides matching TRBD2. This CDR3 is built from 12 residues. Germline values: CDR1 MNHEY, CDR2 SMNVEV (reference sequence). V lost 8 bases to trimming and J lost 9 bases; unmatched junction nucleotides: 10. CDR3 loop: CASGGGYGRQYF. CDR3 sequence (DNA): TGTGCCAGCGGGGGGGGTTATGGCCGGCAGTACTTC.

This clonotype appeared many times. The rearrangement links TRBV11-3 to TRBJ2-3; TRBD2 agrees at 9 bases. The junction had 9 bases not matched to a gene; V was cut back by 5 bases and J by 3 bases. Germline CDR1 SGHNT, CDR2 YENEEA. The CDR3 is 16 residues long. CDR3 DNA: TGTGCCAGCAGCCCTCGAGAGCGGGAGGAGACAGATACGCAGTATTTT. Translation: CASSPREREETDTQYF.

This clonotype has a count of ten or more. V and J are TRBV27 and TRBJ2-3, with TRBD2 matching over 7 bases. Germline assignment: CDR1 MNHEY and CDR2 SMNVEV (reference sequence). V lost 3 bases to trimming and J lost 4 bases; unmatched junction nucleotides: 4. The CDR3 sequence is 14 residues long. Written as DNA, the CDR3 is TGTGCCAGCAGTTTTTGGGGGGGTCCAGATACGCAGTATTTT. Its translation: CASSFWGGPDTQYF.

This clonotype was recorded at least ten times. This rearrangement joins TRBV28 to TRBJ1-6; D uncertain. Germline V gives CDR1 MDHEN, CDR2 SYDVKM. V lost 5 bases and J 9 bases, leaving 8 bases between the germline ends. The CDR3 is 12 residues long. The CDR3 reads CASSRGGSPLHF. The CDR3 region has the DNA TGTGCCAGCAGTCGGGGAGGTTCACCCCTCCACTTT.

This clonotype has a count of ten or more. V and J are TRBV2 and TRBJ1-1, with D unclear. V gave up 7 bases and J gave up 4 bases, with 10 bases separating them. The CDR3 has 12 amino acids. Germline values: CDR1 SNHLY, CDR2 FYNNEI. The CDR3 here is CASNGAGTEAFF. The CDR3, as DNA: TGTGCCAGCAATGGAGCCGGCACTGAAGCTTTCTTT.